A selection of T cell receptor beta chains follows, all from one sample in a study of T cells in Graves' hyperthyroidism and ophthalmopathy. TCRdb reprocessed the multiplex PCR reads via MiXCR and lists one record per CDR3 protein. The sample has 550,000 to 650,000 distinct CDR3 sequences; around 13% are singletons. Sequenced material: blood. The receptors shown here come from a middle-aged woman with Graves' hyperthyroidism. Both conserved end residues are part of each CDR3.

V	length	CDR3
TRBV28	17	CASSPGSINLNTGELFF
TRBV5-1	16	CASSLGGRERSSPLHF
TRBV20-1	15	CSAAPELTNTGELFF
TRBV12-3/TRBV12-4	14	CASSSGLETGELFF
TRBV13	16	CASSPSGRARTGELFF
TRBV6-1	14	CASSATQTYNEQFF
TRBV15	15	CATSRGQGLNQPQHF
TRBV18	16	CASSPDYGGGTDTQYF
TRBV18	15	CASSPLVGRGDEQFF
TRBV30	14	CAWSTGQGNQPQHF
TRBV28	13	CASRRALNQPQHF
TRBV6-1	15	CASSGARGLGDEQYF
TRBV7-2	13	CASSWDRGAIQYF
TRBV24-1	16	CATSDPSRSGANVLTF
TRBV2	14	CASSPREGADTQYF
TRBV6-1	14	CASSDEGWTDTQYF
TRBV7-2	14	CASSFAGATDTQYF
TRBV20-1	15	CSARAPGPSNQPQHF
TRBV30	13	CAWSVHTNQPQHF
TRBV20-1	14	CSANRLAGRYEQYF
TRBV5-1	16	CASSLLGTVDNEKLFF
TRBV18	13	CASSPLGRTEAFF
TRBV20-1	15	CSARDPNGRADEQFF
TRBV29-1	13	CSVADRVTDTQYF
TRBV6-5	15	CASSYSGGRDYEQYF
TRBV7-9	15	CASSLARQVNTEAFF
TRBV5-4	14	CASSPKGGFYEQYF
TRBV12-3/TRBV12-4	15	CASSSERGPYNEQFF
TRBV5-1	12	CASSANKETQYF
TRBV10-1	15	CASRRGPTLNTEAFF
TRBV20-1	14	CSARDASGSYEQYF
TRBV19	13	CASIDKLNTEAFF
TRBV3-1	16	CASSQDSGSGNTEAFF
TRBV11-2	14	CASSLERLNTEAFF
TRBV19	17	CASSNRVVPSMNTEAFF
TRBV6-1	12	CASTQNRGEQFF
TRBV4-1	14	CASSQVYQNTEAFF
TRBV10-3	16	CAISTGQTSGANVLTF
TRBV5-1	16	CASSFYSGANTGELFF
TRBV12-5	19	CASGLSRGLAGGVVYEQYF
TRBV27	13	CASGMTSSISEYF
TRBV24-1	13	CATGDQSYNEQFF
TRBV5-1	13	CASSDGQGSGQFF
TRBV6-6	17	CASSYARQGGIQETQYF